This TCR beta chain was retrieved from a study of technical replicates of blood from a handful of donors. The CDR3 sequence is 13 residues long. Per germline, CDR1 SNHLY and CDR2 FYNNEI. V gave up 11 bases and J gave up 0 bases, with 13 bases separating them. TCRdb's table, derived via immunoSEQ multiplex PCR, lists solely in-frame clones and lacks some. The data show tens of thousands of clones, 80% to 95% seen once. The receptor comes from a human donor in good health. The sequenced material came from T cells isolated from PBMCs. The chain recombines TRBV2 with TRBJ2-5, with no clear D. CDR3 protein: CADFGADQETQYF. CDR3 in DNA: TGTGCCGACTTCGGTGCAGACCAAGAGACCCAGTACTTC. Combining the CDR3 with reference TRBV2 and TRBJ2-5 gives the whole variable domain EPEVTQTPSHQVTQMGQEVILRCVPISNHLYFYWYRQILGQKVEFLVSFYNNEISEKSEIFDDQFSVERPDGSNFTLKIRSTKLEDSAMYFCADFGADQETQYFGPGTRLLVL.